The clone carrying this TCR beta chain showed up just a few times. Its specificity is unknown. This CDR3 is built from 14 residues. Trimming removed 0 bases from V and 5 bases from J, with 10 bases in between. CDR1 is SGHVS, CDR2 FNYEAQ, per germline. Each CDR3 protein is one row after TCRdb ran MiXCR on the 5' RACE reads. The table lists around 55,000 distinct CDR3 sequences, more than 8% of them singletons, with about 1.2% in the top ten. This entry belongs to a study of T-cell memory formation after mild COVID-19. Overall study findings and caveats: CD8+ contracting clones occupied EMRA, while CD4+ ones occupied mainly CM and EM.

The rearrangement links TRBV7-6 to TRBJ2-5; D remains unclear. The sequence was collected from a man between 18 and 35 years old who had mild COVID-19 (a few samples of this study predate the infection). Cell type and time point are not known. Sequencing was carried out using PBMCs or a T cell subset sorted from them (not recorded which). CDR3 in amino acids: CASSLAQKSETQYF. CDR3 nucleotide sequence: TGTGCCAGCAGCTTAGCGCAGAAATCGGAGACCCAGTACTTC.